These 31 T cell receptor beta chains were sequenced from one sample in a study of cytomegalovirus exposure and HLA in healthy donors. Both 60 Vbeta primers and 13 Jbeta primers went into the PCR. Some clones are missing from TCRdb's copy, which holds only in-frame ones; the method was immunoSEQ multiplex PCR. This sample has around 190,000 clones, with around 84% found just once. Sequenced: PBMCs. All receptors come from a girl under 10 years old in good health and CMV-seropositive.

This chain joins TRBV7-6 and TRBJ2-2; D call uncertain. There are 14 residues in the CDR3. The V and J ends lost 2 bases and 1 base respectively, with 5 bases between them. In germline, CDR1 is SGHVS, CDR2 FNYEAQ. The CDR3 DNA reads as TGTGCCAGCAGCTTATTTAGGAACACCGGGGAGCTGTTTTTT. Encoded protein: CASSLFRNTGELFF.

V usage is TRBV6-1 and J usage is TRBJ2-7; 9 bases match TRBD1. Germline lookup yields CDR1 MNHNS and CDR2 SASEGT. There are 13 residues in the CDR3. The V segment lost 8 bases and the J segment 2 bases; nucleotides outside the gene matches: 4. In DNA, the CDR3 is TGTGCCAGCCACCGGACAGGGGCCTACGAGCAGTACTTC. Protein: CASHRTGAYEQYF.

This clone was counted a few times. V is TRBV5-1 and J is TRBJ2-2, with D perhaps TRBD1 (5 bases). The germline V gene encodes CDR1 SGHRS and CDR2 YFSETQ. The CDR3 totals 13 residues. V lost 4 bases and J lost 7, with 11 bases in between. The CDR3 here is CASSGQGNGELFF. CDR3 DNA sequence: TGCGCCAGCAGCGGGCAGGGTAACGGGGAGCTGTTTTTT.

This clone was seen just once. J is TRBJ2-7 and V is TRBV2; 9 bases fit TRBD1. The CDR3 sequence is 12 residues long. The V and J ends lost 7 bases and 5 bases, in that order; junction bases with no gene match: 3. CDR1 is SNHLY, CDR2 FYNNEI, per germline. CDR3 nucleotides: TGTGCCAGCACGGACAGGGGCCACGAGCAGTACTTC. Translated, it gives CASTDRGHEQYF. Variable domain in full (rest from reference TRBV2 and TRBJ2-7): EPEVTQTPSHQVTQMGQEVILRCVPISNHLYFYWYRQILGQKVEFLVSFYNNEISEKSEIFDDQFSVERPDGSNFTLKIRSTKLEDSAMYFCASTDRGHEQYFGPGTRLTVT.

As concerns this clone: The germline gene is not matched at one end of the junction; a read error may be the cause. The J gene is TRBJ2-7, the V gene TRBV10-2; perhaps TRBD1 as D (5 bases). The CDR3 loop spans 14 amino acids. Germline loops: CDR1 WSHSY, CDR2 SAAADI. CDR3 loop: CASSPEPPLRDSTF. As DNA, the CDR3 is TGCGCCAGCAGTCCTGAACCCCCTCTCCGCGACAGCACTTTC.

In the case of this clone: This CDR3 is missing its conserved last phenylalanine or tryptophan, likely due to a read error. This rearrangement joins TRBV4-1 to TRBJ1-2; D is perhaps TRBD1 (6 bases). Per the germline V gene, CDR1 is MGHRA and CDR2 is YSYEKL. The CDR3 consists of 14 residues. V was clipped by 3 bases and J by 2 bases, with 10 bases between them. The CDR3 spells CASSQVQGNYGYTV. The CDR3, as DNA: TGCGCCAGCAGCCAGGTTCAGGGGAACTATGGCTACACCGTC.

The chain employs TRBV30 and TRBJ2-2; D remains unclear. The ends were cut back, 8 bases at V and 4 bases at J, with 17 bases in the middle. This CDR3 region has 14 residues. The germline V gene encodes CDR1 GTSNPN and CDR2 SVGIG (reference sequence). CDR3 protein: CALRRLTSTGELFF. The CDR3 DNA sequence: TGTGCCCTAAGGCGACTTACGAGCACCGGGGAGCTGTTTTTT. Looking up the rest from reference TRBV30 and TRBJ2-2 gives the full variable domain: SQTIHQWPATLVQPVGSPLSLECTVEGTSNPNLYWYRQAAGRGLQLLFYSVGIGQISSEVPQNLSASRPQDRQFILSSKKLLLSDSGFYLCALRRLTSTGELFFGEGSRLTVL.

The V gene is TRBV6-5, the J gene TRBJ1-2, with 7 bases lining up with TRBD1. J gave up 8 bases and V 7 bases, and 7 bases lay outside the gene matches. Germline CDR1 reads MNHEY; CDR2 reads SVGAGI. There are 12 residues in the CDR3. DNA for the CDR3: TGTGCCAGCAACATAGCAGGGGGAGGCTACACCTTC. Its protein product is CASNIAGGGYTF.

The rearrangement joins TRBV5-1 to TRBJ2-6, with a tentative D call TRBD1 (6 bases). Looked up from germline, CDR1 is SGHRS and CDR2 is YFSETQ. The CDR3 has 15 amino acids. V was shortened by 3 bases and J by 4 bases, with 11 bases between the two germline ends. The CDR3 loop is CASSSTGSGANVLTF. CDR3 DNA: TGCGCCAGCAGCTCTACAGGGTCCGGGGCCAACGTCCTGACTTTC. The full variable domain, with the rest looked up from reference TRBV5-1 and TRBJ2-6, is KAGVTQTPRYLIKTRGQQVTLSCSPISGHRSVSWYQQTPGQGLQFLFEYFSETQRNKGNFPGRFSGRQFSNSRSEMNVSTLELGDSALYLCASSSTGSGANVLTFGAGSRLTVL.

CDR3 residues: CASSLDSTTTYSNQPQHF. CDR3 nucleotide sequence: TGTGCCAGCTCCCTCGACTCAACCACCACTTATAGCAATCAGCCCCAGCATTTT. The V call is TRBV18, the J call TRBJ1-5; D gene unclear. Germline CDR1 reads KGHSH; CDR2 reads LQKENI. The CDR3 loop spans 18 amino acids. V dropped 6 bases and J dropped 0 bases, with 21 bases sitting between them.

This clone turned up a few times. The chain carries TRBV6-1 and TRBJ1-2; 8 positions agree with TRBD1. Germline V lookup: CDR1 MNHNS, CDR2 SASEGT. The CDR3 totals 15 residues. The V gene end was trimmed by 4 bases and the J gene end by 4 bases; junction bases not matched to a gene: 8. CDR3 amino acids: CASSGTGRTTYGYTF. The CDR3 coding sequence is TGTGCCAGCAGTGGGACAGGGCGGACGACCTATGGCTACACCTTC.

The CDR3 protein is CASSLARGGTDTQYF. For the CDR3, the DNA is TGTGCCAGCAGCTTGGCACGGGGAGGGACAGATACGCAGTATTTT. V is TRBV5-4 and J is TRBJ2-3; TRBD2 matches 7 bases. This CDR3 has 15 residues. V lost 0 bases to trimming and J lost 3 bases; unmatched junction nucleotides: 4. Germline V gene lookup returns CDR1 SGHNT and CDR2 YYREEE (reference sequence).

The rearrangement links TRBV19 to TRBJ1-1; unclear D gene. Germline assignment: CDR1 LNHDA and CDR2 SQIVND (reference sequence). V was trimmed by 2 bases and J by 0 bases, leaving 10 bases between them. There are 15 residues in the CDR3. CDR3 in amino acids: CASSILGLLNTEAFF. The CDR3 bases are TGTGCCAGTAGTATATTGGGCCTATTGAACACTGAAGCTTTCTTT.

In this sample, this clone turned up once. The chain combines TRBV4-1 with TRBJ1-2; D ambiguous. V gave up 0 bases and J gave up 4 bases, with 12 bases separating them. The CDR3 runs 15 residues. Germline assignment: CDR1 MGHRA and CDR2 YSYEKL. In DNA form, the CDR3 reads TGCGCCAGCAGCCAAGAGACTGATACTTTCTATGGCTACACCTTC. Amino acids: CASSQETDTFYGYTF.

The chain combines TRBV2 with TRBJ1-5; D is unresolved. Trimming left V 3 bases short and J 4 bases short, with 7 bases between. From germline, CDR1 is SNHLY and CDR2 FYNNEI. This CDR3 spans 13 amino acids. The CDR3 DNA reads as TGTGCCAGCAGTGATTTCAGGAATCAGCCCCAGCATTTT. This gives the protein CASSDFRNQPQHF.

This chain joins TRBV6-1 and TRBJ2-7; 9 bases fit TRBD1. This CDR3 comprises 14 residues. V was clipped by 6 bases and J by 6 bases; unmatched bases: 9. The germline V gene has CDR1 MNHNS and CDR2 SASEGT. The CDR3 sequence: CASRPRTGEGEQYF. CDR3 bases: TGTGCCAGCAGACCCCGGACAGGGGAGGGCGAGCAGTACTTC.

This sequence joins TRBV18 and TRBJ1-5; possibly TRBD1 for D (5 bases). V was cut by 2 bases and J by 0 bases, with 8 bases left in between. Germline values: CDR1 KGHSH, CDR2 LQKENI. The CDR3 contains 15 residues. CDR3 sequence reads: CASSPSGGSNQPQHF. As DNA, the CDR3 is TGTGCCAGCTCACCATCCGGGGGTAGCAATCAGCCCCAGCATTTT. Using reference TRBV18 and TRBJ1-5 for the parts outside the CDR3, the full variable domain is NAGVMQNPRHLVRRRGQEARLRCSPMKGHSHVYWYRQLPEEGLKFMVYLQKENIIDESGMPKERFSAEFPKEGPSILRIQQVVRGDSAAYFCASSPSGGSNQPQHFGDGTRLSIL.

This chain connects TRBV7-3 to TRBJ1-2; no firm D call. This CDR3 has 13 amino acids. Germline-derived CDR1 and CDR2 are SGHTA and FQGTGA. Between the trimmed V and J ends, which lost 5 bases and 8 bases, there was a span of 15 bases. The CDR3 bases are TGTGCCAGCAGCCCTATGGGTTTGGGCGGCTACACCTTC. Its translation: CASSPMGLGGYTF. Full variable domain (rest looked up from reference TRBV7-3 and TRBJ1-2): GAGVSQTPSNKVTEKGKYVELRCDPISGHTALYWYRQSLGQGPEFLIYFQGTGAADDSGLPNDRFFAVRPEGSVSTLKIQRTERGDSAVYLCASSPMGLGGYTFGSGTRLTVV.

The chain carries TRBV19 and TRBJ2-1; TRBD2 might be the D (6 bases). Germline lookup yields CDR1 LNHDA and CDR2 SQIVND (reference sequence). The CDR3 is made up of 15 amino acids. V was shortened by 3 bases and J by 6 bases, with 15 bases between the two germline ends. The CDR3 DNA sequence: TGTGCCAGTAGTATTCTTGCGGGATTGTTCAATGAGCAGTTCTTC. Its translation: CASSILAGLFNEQFF. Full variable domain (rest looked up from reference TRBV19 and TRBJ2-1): DGGITQSPKYLFRKEGQNVTLSCEQNLNHDAMYWYRQDPGQGLRLIYYSQIVNDFQKGDIAEGYSVSREKKESFPLTVTSAQKNPTAFYLCASSILAGLFNEQFFGPGTRLTVL.

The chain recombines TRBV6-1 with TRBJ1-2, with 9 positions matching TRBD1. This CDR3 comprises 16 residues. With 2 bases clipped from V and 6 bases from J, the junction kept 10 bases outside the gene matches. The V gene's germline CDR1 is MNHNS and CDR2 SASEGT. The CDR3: CASSEWGTGRRDGYTF. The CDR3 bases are TGTGCCAGCAGTGAATGGGGGACAGGGAGAAGAGATGGCTACACCTTC.

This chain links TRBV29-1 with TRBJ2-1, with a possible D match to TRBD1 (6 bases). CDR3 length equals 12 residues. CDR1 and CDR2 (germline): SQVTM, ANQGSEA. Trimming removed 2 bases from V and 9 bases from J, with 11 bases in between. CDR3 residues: CSVEKGELEQFF. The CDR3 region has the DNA TGCAGCGTTGAAAAGGGGGAGCTTGAGCAGTTCTTC.

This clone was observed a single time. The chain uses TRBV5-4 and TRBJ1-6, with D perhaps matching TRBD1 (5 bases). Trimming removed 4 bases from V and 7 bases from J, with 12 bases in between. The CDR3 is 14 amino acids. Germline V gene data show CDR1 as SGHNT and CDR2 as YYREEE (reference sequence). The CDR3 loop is CASSPPDRNSPLHF. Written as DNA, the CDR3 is TGTGCCAGCAGCCCACCTGACAGAAATTCACCCCTCCACTTT.

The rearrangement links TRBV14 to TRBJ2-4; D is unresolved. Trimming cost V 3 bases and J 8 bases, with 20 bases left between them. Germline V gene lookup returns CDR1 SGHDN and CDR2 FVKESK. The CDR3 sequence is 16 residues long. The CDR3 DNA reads TGTGCCAGCAGCCATTTGACCTTAGCCGGTCGGGACATTCAGTACTTC. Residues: CASSHLTLAGRDIQYF.

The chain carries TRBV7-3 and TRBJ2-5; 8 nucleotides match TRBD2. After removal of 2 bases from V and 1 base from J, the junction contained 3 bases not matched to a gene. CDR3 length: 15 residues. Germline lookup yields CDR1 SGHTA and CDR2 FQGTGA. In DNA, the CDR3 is TGTGCCAGCAGCTTAGCCGGGACTAGCCAAGAGACCCAGTACTTC. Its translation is CASSLAGTSQETQYF.

The CDR3 coding sequence is TGTGCCAGCAGCTTAGGCAGGCAGCCCCAGCATTTT. Its protein is CASSLGRQPQHF. The V gene is TRBV13, the J gene TRBJ1-5, with no clear D. The CDR3 loop spans 12 amino acids. CDR1 is PRHDT and CDR2 is FYEKMQ in the germline V gene (reference sequence). The ends were cut back, 0 bases at V and 7 bases at J, with 4 bases in the middle.

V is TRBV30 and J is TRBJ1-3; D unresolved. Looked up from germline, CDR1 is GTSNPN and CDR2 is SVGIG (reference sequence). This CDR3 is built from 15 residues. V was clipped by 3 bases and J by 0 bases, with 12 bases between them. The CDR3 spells CAWRIRLSSGNTIYF. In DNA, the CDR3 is TGTGCCTGGAGGATCAGACTGAGCTCTGGAAACACCATATATTTT.

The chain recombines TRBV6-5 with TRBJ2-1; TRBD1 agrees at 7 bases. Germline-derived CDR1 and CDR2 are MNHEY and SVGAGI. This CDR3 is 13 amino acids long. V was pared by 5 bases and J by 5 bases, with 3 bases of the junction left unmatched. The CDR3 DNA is TGTGCCAGCAGTCCCGGGACAGACAATGAGCAGTTCTTC. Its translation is CASSPGTDNEQFF.

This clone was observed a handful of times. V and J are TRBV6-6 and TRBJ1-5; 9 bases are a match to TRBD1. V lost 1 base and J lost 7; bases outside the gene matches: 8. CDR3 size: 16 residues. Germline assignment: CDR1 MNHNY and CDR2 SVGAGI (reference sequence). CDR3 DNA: TGTGCCAGCAGTTACTTGGGGGACAGGGCGGACCAGCCCCAGCATTTT. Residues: CASSYLGDRADQPQHF.

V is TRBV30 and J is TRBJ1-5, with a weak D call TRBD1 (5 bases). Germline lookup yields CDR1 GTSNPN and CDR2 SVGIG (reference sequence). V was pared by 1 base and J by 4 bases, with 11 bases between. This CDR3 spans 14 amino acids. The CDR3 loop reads CAWSEGLVNQPQHF. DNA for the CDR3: TGTGCCTGGAGTGAGGGGTTGGTTAATCAGCCCCAGCATTTT.

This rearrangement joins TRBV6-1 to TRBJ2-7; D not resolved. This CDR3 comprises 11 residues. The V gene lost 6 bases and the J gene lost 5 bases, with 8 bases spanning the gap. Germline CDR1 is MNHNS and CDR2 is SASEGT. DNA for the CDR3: TGTGCCAGCAGGAAATTAGACGAGCAGTACTTC. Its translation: CASRKLDEQYF.

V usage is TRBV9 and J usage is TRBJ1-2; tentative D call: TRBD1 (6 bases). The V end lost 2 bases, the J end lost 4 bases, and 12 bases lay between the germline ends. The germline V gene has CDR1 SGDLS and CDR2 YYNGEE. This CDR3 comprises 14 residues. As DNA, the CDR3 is TGTGCCAGCAGCGTGTCACAGGGATCCTATGGCTACACCTTC. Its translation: CASSVSQGSYGYTF.